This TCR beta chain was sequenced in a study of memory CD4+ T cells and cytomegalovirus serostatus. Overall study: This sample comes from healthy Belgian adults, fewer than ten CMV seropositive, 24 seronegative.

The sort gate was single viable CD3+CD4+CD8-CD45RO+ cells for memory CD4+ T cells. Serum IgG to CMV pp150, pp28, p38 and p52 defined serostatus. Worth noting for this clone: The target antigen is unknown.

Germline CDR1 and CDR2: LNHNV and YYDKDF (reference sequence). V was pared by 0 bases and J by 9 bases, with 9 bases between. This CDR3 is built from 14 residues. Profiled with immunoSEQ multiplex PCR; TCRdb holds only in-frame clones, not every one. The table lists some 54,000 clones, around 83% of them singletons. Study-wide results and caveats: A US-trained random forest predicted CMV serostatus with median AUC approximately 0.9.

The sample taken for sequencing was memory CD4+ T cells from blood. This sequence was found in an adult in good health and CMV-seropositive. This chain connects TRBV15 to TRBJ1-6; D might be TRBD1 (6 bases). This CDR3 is CATSRDSRGSPLHF. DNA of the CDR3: TGTGCCACCAGCAGAGATAGCAGGGGTTCACCCCTCCACTTT. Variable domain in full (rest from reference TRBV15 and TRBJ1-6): DAMVIQNPRYQVTQFGKPVTLSCSQTLNHNVMYWYQQKSSQAPKLLFHYYDKDFNNEADTPDNFQSRRPNTSFCFLDIRSPGLGDTAMYLCATSRDSRGSPLHFGNGTRLTVT.